A single sample is the source of the 12 T cell receptor beta chains below, sequenced in a study of blood T cell repertoires in COVID-19. The repertoire was sequenced with immunoSEQ multiplex PCR; TCRdb's copy has only in-frame clones and lacks some. The sample has hundreds of thousands of clones, over 75% seen once. The sequenced sample was peripheral blood. The receptors were gathered from a man aged 50 or older with active or convalescent COVID-19.

The rearrangement links TRBV30 to TRBJ2-5; D unresolved. In germline, CDR1 is GTSNPN, CDR2 SVGIG (reference sequence). The CDR3 runs 11 residues. The germline V and J ends were trimmed by 4 bases and 2 bases, with 5 bases remaining between them. The CDR3: CAWMLQETQYF. In DNA form, the CDR3 reads TGTGCCTGGATGTTACAAGAGACCCAGTACTTC. Full variable domain (remainder filled in from reference TRBV30 and TRBJ2-5): SQTIHQWPATLVQPVGSPLSLECTVEGTSNPNLYWYRQAAGRGLQLLFYSVGIGQISSEVPQNLSASRPQDRQFILSSKKLLLSDSGFYLCAWMLQETQYFGPGTRLLVL.

The chain carries TRBV9 and TRBJ2-1, with D tentatively TRBD2 (5 bases). This CDR3 has 13 amino acids. The V gene's germline CDR1 is SGDLS and CDR2 YYNGEE. V lost 4 bases to trimming and J lost 5 bases, with 10 bases between them. The CDR3 DNA sequence: TGTGCCAGCAGCCCCACTAGGCACAATGAGCAGTTCTTC. It yields the protein CASSPTRHNEQFF.

A remark on this clone: The junction shows a germline mismatch at one end, possibly a read error. The chain has TRBV18 and TRBJ1-5; D unclear. CDR1 KGHSH and CDR2 LQKENI come from the germline V gene. This CDR3 comprises 13 residues. The CDR3 nucleotides are TGTGCCAGCTCACCAGGCGGCAAGCAGCCCCAGCATTTT. Protein sequence: CASSPGGKQPQHF.

This sequence joins TRBV18 and TRBJ2-5, with no clear D. This CDR3 has 14 amino acids. Trimming shortened V by 5 bases and J by 4 bases, and 14 bases separated the two germline ends. CDR1 is KGHSH, CDR2 LQKENI, per germline. CDR3 nucleotide sequence: TGTGCCAGCTCAGAACGGGTAGCTGCAGAGACCCAGTACTTC. It codes for CASSERVAAETQYF.

This clone was counted a few times. V gene TRBV5-4 combines with J gene TRBJ2-5; 7 positions agree with TRBD1. Germline V lookup: CDR1 SGHNT, CDR2 YYREEE (reference sequence). V trimming: 3 bases; J trimming: 4 bases; junction bases outside the gene matches: 6. CDR3 length: 14 amino acids. The CDR3 reads CASSSTGVRETQYF. In DNA form, the CDR3 reads TGTGCCAGCAGCTCTACAGGGGTTCGAGAGACCCAGTACTTC.

This clone has only one observation. For the CDR3, the DNA is TGTGCCAGCTTGGACAGGGGCCGAGGGAACACCGGGGAGCTGTTTTTT. Its translation: CASLDRGRGNTGELFF. This sequence joins TRBV19 and TRBJ2-2, with 9 bases matching TRBD1. In germline, CDR1 is LNHDA, CDR2 SQIVND (reference sequence). The CDR3 has 16 residues. V shed 9 bases, J shed 1 base, and the junction held 9 bases outside the gene matches. Using reference TRBV19 and TRBJ2-2 for the parts outside the CDR3, the full variable domain is DGGITQSPKYLFRKEGQNVTLSCEQNLNHDAMYWYRQDPGQGLRLIYYSQIVNDFQKGDIAEGYSVSREKKESFPLTVTSAQKNPTAFYLCASLDRGRGNTGELFFGEGSRLTVL.

This chain uses TRBV4-3 with TRBJ1-2, with D uncertain. CDR3 length equals 14 residues. From germline, CDR1 is LGHNA and CDR2 YSLEER. V was trimmed by 0 bases and J by 4 bases, leaving 9 bases between them. CDR3 coding DNA: TGCGCCAGCAGCCAAGATCGCGGCCCCTATGGCTACACCTTC. This gives the protein CASSQDRGPYGYTF.

CDR3 loop: CASTKTGTGDNSPLHF. In nucleotides, the CDR3 is TGTGCCAGCACAAAGACCGGGACAGGGGATAATTCACCCCTCCACTTT. V usage is TRBV2 and J usage is TRBJ1-6; 10 nucleotides align to TRBD1. V shed 7 bases and J 5 bases; nucleotides not matched to a gene: 8. The CDR3 runs 16 residues. Per the germline V gene, CDR1 is SNHLY and CDR2 is FYNNEI.

The CDR3 here is CAWSSLGQGITRETQYF. Here the CDR3 DNA reads TGTGCCTGGAGTTCTCTGGGACAGGGGATAACAAGAGAGACCCAGTACTTC. V usage is TRBV30 and J usage is TRBJ2-5; TRBD1 matches at 10 bases. The CDR3 has 17 residues. Per germline, CDR1 GTSNPN and CDR2 SVGIG (reference sequence). The V and J ends lost 2 bases and 4 bases, in that order; junction bases with no gene match: 13.

This sequence joins TRBV19 and TRBJ1-1; D gene uncertain. Germline CDR1 and CDR2: LNHDA and SQIVND (reference sequence). This CDR3 is built from 14 residues. Trimming took off 6 bases at V and 0 bases at J, with 11 bases between the two ends. CDR3 nucleotides: TGTGCCAGTAGGCCTAGCCCAATGAACACTGAAGCTTTCTTT. Translated: CASRPSPMNTEAFF.

The rearrangement uses TRBV6-5 and TRBJ1-5; 7 bases line up with TRBD1. The CDR3 is 14 amino acids. CDR1 and CDR2 from the germline V gene are MNHEY and SVGAGI. The V gene end was trimmed by 7 bases and the J gene end by 2 bases; junction bases not matched to a gene: 5. The CDR3 reads CASKIGQGNQPQHF. CDR3 coding DNA: TGTGCCAGCAAGATCGGACAGGGCAATCAGCCCCAGCATTTT.

The rearrangement joins TRBV10-3 to TRBJ1-6; the D is unclear. Germline-derived CDR1 and CDR2 are ENHRY and SYGVKD. Trimming removed 0 bases at V and 13 bases at J, with 19 bases between. The CDR3 has 16 residues. The CDR3 loop is CAISESGVGGVSPLHF. In DNA form, the CDR3 reads TGTGCCATCAGTGAGTCCGGGGTCGGCGGGGTTTCTCCCCTCCACTTT.